These T cell receptor beta chains were read from a single sample in a study of cytomegalovirus exposure and HLA in healthy donors. Only in-frame clones appear in the TCRdb table, and some are missing; sequencing was by immunoSEQ multiplex PCR. The top ten clones hold 2.5% to 3.5% of a sample with 170,000 or so clones, roughly 80% of them seen once. The sequencing input was PBMCs. The receptors derive from a woman aged 18-29 years in good health and CMV-seropositive. The CDR3 runs from the conserved cysteine through the conserved F or W. D genes are given only for firm matches. Clone size is stated in some rows and not others, as once, few, many or a class when expanded.

V gene	D gene	clone size	J gene	CDR3 protein	CDR3 DNA
TRBV7-2	TRBD1	.	TRBJ1-4	CASSASTGRYEKLFF	TGTGCCAGCAGCGCCTCGACAGGGCGGTATGAAAAACTGTTTTTT
TRBV9	.	.	TRBJ1-2	CASSVQGNYGYTF	TGTGCCAGCAGCGTCCAGGGGAACTATGGCTACACCTTC
TRBV5-5	.	once	TRBJ2-2	CASTEFLGAGELFF	TGTGCCAGCACCGAATTCCTCGGGGCCGGGGAGCTGTTTTTT
TRBV7-8	TRBD1	.	TRBJ2-7	CASSSGDRAYGEQYF	TGTGCCAGCAGCTCGGGGGACAGGGCCTATGGAGAGCAGTACTTC
TRBV7-3	.	.	TRBJ2-2	CASSPSRVGELFF	TGTGCCTCCAGTCCGAGTCGGGTCGGGGAGCTGTTTTTT
TRBV15	.	.	TRBJ2-1	CATSRDQDSSYNEQFF	TGTGCCACCAGCAGAGATCAGGACAGCTCCTACAATGAGCAGTTCTTC
TRBV6-1	TRBD1	.	TRBJ2-7	CASSEAGIRDRSF	TGTGCCAGCAGTGAAGCTGGAATCCGGGACAGATCCTTC
TRBV29-1	TRBD1	.	TRBJ2-5	CSVGGTEETQYF	TGCAGCGTTGGGGGGACAGAAGAGACCCAGTACTTC
TRBV15	TRBD2	.	TRBJ2-7	CATSPSGGGSYEQYF	TGTGCCACCAGCCCTAGCGGGGGGGGATCCTACGAGCAGTACTTC
TRBV2	.	.	TRBJ1-3	CASSWREQGNTIYF	TGTGCCAGCAGTTGGCGGGAGCAAGGAAACACCATATATTTT
TRBV19	TRBD1	.	TRBJ1-6	CASSIAGGVLVDSPLHF	TGTGCCAGTAGTATCGCAGGGGGCGTTCTTGTTGATTCACCCCTCCACTTT
TRBV7-8	.	.	TRBJ1-2	CASSLLLAPNYGYTF	TGTGCCAGCAGCTTACTCCTAGCCCCTAACTATGGCTACACCTTC
TRBV4-1	.	.	TRBJ1-3	CASSQNPGGAGGNTIYF	TGCGCCAGCAGCCAGAACCCGGGCGGGGCGGGTGGAAACACCATATATTTT
TRBV10-3	TRBD2	.	TRBJ2-3	CAISEGSSGDLQYF	TGTGCCATCAGTGAGGGTTCTAGCGGGGATTTGCAGTATTTT
TRBV6-5	TRBD1	.	TRBJ1-2	CASRTGQGHYGYTF	TGTGCCAGCAGGACCGGACAGGGACACTATGGCTACACCTTC
TRBV18	.	.	TRBJ1-4	CASSPPGAGDNEKLFF	TGTGCCAGCTCACCACCCGGGGCAGGGGATAACGAAAAACTGTTTTTT
TRBV18	.	once	TRBJ1-5	CASSPPGGGDQPQHF	TGTGCCAGCTCACCACCGGGGGGAGGGGATCAGCCCCAGCATTTT
TRBV29-1	.	few	TRBJ2-2	CSVAGPPGELFF	TGCAGCGTTGCAGGCCCCCCAGGGGAGCTGTTTTTT
TRBV6-5	TRBD1	once	TRBJ1-2	CASSHDQGDPAF	TGTGCCAGCAGTCATGATCAGGGGGATCCAGCCTTC
TRBV4-1	.	.	TRBJ1-2	CASSLIGRGHRNGYTF	TGCGCCAGCAGCCTCATCGGGCGGGGCCACCGGAATGGCTACACCTTC
TRBV27	.	.	TRBJ1-5	CASSFSGVDQPQHF	TGTGCCAGCAGTTTTTCCGGGGTCGATCAGCCCCAGCATTTT
TRBV6-5	TRBD1	.	TRBJ1-1	CASSTGQGTTEAFF	TGTGCCAGCAGCACGGGACAGGGGACAACTGAAGCTTTCTTT
TRBV16	.	.	TRBJ2-2	CASSPASEGELFF	TGTGCCAGCAGTCCCGCCAGTGAAGGGGAGCTGTTTTTT
TRBV5-1	.	.	TRBJ1-1	CASSSTENTEAFF	TGCGCCAGCAGCTCGACAGAGAACACTGAAGCTTTCTTT
TRBV9	.	.	TRBJ2-2	CASSVEGGTGELFF	TGTGCCAGCAGCGTAGAGGGCGGGACCGGGGAGCTGTTTTTT
TRBV5-1	.	.	TRBJ2-6	CASSPGGAGANVLTF	TGCGCCAGCAGCCCAGGAGGCGCTGGGGCCAACGTCCTGACTTTC
TRBV7-9	TRBD2	once	TRBJ2-1	CASSPLHGERGYNEQFF	TGTGCCAGCAGCCCCCTCCACGGAGAGCGGGGATACAATGAGCAGTTCTTC
TRBV9	TRBD1	.	TRBJ2-3	CASSETGVRTDTQYF	TGTGCCAGCAGCGAGACAGGGGTACGCACAGATACGCAGTATTTT
TRBV4-1	TRBD1	.	TRBJ1-6	CASSQRQGGDSPLHF	TGCGCCAGCAGCCAGAGACAGGGGGGAGATTCACCCCTCCACTTT
TRBV7-8	TRBD1	.	TRBJ2-2	CASSLRGQGLIGELFF	TGTGCCAGCAGCTTGAGGGGACAGGGTTTGATCGGGGAGCTGTTTTTT
TRBV18	.	.	TRBJ1-5	CASSPSWTKGEPQHF	TGTGCCAGCTCACCAAGCTGGACAAAAGGGGAGCCCCAGCATTTT
TRBV7-3	TRBD1	.	TRBJ2-1	CASSLTTPDRAAEQFF	TGTGCCAGCAGCTTAACGACCCCCGACAGGGCGGCTGAGCAGTTCTTC
TRBV7-7	.	.	TRBJ2-1	CASSTGISSYNEQFF	TGTGCCAGCAGCACCGGGATAAGCTCCTACAATGAGCAGTTCTTC
TRBV7-2	TRBD2	.	TRBJ2-7	CASRPRAGGSYEQYF	TGTGCCAGCAGGCCTAGAGCGGGGGGCTCCTACGAGCAGTACTTC
TRBV5-6	TRBD1	.	TRBJ2-1	CASSRTGQGGFEQFF	TGTGCCAGCAGCAGGACGGGACAGGGCGGGTTCGAGCAGTTCTTC
TRBV9	.	once	TRBJ2-1	CASSAPLPVVYNEQFF	TGTGCCAGCAGCGCTCCCCTTCCCGTTGTTTACAATGAGCAGTTCTTC
TRBV6-4	.	.	TRBJ2-3	CASSGAGGTDTQYF	TGTGCCAGCAGTGGGGCCGGGGGCACAGATACGCAGTATTTT
TRBV6-6	TRBD1	.	TRBJ1-1	CASTQTQGVGAEAFF	TGTGCCAGCACCCAAACTCAGGGGGTGGGTGCTGAAGCTTTCTTT
TRBV7-2	TRBD2	.	TRBJ2-2	CASSLSSASGGAGELFF	TGTGCCAGCAGCTTATCTTCGGCTAGCGGGGGGGCCGGGGAGCTGTTTTTT
TRBV6-6	TRBD1	once	TRBJ1-1	CASSVGQGVTNTEAFF	TGTGCCAGCAGTGTCGGACAGGGGGTCACAAACACTGAAGCTTTCTTT
TRBV7-8	.	.	TRBJ1-3	CASRANLREGVYGNTIYF	TGTGCCAGCAGGGCGAACCTCAGGGAAGGAGTTTATGGAAACACCATATATTTT
TRBV11-3	.	.	TRBJ1-1	CASSFRGRGRNTEAFF	TGTGCCAGCAGCTTTCGGGGCAGGGGAAGGAACACTGAAGCTTTCTTT
TRBV11-2	.	few	TRBJ1-2	CASSPGVVRNYGYTF	TGTGCCAGCAGCCCAGGCGTTGTCAGAAACTATGGCTACACCTTC
TRBV11-2	.	.	TRBJ1-2	CASSLAYTSGYTF	TGTGCCAGCAGCTTAGCGTACACATCTGGCTACACCTTC
TRBV2	TRBD1	.	TRBJ1-6	CASQRGQNSPLHF	TGTGCCAGCCAGAGGGGGCAGAATTCACCCCTCCACTTT
TRBV14	.	.	TRBJ2-7	CASSHPPRSYEQYF	TGTGCCAGCAGCCATCCCCCGCGGTCTTACGAGCAGTACTTC
TRBV11-1	TRBD1	once	TRBJ1-2	CASSFGTGGPGYTF	TGTGCCAGCAGCTTTGGGACAGGGGGCCCCGGCTACACCTTC
TRBV6-5	.	.	TRBJ1-2	CASSYGGLNYGYTF	TGTGCCAGCAGTTACGGGGGCCTTAACTATGGCTACACCTTC
TRBV5-1	TRBD1	few	TRBJ2-1	CASSLQGALNEQFF	TGCGCCAGCAGCCTTCAGGGGGCGTTAAATGAGCAGTTCTTC
TRBV29-1	TRBD1	.	TRBJ2-5	CSGNTGVQETQYF	TGCAGCGGTAATACAGGGGTCCAAGAGACCCAGTACTTC
TRBV7-8	TRBD2	.	TRBJ2-1	CATGLVGEQFF	TGTGCCACCGGACTAGTTGGTGAGCAGTTCTTC
TRBV5-1	.	.	TRBJ2-5	CASSLAGSGGAGKTQYF	TGCGCCAGCAGCTTGGCGGGTAGTGGGGGGGCCGGGAAGACCCAGTACTTC
TRBV13	.	.	TRBJ1-5	CASRRGGSNQPQHF	TGTGCCAGCAGGCGGGGGGGTAGCAATCAGCCCCAGCATTTT
TRBV9	.	once	TRBJ1-1	CASSVVESPNTEAFF	TGTGCCAGCAGCGTAGTGGAGAGCCCGAACACTGAAGCTTTCTTT
TRBV5-1	.	.	TRBJ2-7	CASTLGGVGYEQYF	TGCGCCAGCACCCTAGGAGGGGTGGGCTACGAGCAGTACTTC